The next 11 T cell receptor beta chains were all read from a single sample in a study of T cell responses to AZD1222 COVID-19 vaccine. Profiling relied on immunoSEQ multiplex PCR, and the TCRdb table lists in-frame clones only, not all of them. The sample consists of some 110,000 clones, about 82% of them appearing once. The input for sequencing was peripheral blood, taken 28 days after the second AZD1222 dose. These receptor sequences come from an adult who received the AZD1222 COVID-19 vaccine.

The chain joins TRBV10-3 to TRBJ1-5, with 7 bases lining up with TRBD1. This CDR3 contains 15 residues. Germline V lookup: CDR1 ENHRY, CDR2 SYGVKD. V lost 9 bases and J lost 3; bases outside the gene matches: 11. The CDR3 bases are TGTGCCATTCCCCAGGGGGACCGTATCAATCAGCCCCAGCATTTT. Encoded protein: CAIPQGDRINQPQHF.

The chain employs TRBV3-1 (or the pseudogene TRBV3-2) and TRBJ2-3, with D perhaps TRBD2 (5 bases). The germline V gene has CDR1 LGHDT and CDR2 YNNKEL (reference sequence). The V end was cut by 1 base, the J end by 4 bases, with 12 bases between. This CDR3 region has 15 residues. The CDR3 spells CASSQGLAGADTQYF. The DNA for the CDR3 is TGTGCCAGCAGCCAAGGGCTAGCCGGCGCAGATACGCAGTATTTT.

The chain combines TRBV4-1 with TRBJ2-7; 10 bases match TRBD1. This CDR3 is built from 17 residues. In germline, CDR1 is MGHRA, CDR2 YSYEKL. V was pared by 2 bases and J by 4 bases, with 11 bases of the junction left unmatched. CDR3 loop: CASSQPTLRDRGYEQYF. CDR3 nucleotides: TGCGCCAGCAGCCAACCGACTCTCCGGGACAGGGGATACGAGCAGTACTTC.

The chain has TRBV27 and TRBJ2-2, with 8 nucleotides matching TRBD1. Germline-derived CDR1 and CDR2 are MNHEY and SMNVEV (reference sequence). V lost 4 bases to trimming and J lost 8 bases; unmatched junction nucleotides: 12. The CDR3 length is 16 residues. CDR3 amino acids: CASSSPDRVGVGELFF. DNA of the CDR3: TGTGCCAGCAGTTCACCGGACAGGGTGGGAGTTGGGGAGCTGTTTTTT.

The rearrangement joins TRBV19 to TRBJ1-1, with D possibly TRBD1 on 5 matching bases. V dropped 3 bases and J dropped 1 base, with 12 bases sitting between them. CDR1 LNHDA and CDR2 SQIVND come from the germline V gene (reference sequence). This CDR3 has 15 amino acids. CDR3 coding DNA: TGTGCCAGTAGTATCAAGCCAGGGACGAACACTGAAGCTTTCTTT. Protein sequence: CASSIKPGTNTEAFF.

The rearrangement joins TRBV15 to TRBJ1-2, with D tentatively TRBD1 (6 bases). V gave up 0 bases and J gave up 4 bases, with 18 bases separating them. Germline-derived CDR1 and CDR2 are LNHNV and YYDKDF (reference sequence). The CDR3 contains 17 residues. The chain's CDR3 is CATSREMGRTGIYGYTF. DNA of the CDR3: TGTGCCACCAGCAGAGAGATGGGTAGAACAGGGATCTATGGCTACACCTTC.

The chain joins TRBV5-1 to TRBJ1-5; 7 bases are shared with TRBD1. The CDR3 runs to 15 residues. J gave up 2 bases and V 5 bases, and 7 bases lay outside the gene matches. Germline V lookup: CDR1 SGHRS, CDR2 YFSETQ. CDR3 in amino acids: CASRPGTAGNQPQHF. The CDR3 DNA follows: TGCGCCAGCAGGCCTGGGACAGCGGGCAATCAGCCCCAGCATTTT.

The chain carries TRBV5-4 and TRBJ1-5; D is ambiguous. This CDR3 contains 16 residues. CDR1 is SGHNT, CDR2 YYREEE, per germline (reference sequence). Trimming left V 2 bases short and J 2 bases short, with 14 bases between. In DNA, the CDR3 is TGTGCCAGCAGCTTAGACGCTGGACGCGGCAATCAGCCCCAGCATTTT. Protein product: CASSLDAGRGNQPQHF.

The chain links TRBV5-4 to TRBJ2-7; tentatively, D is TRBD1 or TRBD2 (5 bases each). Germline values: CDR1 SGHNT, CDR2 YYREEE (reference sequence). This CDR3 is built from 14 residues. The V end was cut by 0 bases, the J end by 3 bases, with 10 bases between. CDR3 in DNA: TGTGCCAGCAGCTTGGCGGGACCACTCTACGAGCAGTACTTC. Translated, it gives CASSLAGPLYEQYF.

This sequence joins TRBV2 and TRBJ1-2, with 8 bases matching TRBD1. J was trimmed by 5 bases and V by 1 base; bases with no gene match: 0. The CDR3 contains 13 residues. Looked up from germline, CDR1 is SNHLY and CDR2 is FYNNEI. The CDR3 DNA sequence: TGTGCCAGCAGTGAAGGGACAGGGTATGGCTACACCTTC. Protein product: CASSEGTGYGYTF.

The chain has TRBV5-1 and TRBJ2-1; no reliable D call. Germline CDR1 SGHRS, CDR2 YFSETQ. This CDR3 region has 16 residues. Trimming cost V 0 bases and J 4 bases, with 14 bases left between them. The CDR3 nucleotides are TGCGCCAGCAGCTTGGGTGAGATTCCGAGTTACAATGAGCAGTTCTTC. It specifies CASSLGEIPSYNEQFF.